Below are 20 T cell receptor beta chains sequenced from a single sample in a study of control samples from healthy donors and cancer patients. Assay used: immunoSEQ multiplex PCR; TCRdb lists only in-frame clones, some missing. The sample holds 100,000 to 150,000 clones, 90% seen once. Sequenced material: blood. Every receptor here comes from a man aged 18 to 35 in good health.

The chain joins TRBV10-1 to TRBJ2-7; possibly TRBD1 or TRBD2 for D (5 bases each). Germline V gives CDR1 WNHNN, CDR2 SYGVQD (reference sequence). The ends were cut back, 8 bases at V and 2 bases at J, with 13 bases in the middle. This CDR3 is built from 13 residues. This CDR3 reads CASSGAPTYEQYF. The DNA for the CDR3 is TGCGCCAGCTCCGGGGCACCCACCTACGAGCAGTACTTC.

CDR3 coding DNA: TGTGCCAGCAGTTTACCAGGGTCCTACAATGAGCAGTTCTTC. Translation: CASSLPGSYNEQFF. The chain joins TRBV27 to TRBJ2-1; TRBD1 might be the D (5 bases). CDR1 and CDR2 from the germline V gene are MNHEY and SMNVEV (reference sequence). The CDR3 contains 14 residues. Between the trimmed V and J ends, which lost 2 bases and 1 base, there was a span of 6 bases.

The genes are TRBV2 and TRBJ2-1, with TRBD2 identical over 7 bases. The CDR3 has 14 residues. Germline loops: CDR1 SNHLY, CDR2 FYNNEI. V was clipped by 6 bases and J by 0 bases; unmatched bases: 2. The CDR3 loop is CASRRGSSYNEQFF. CDR3 nucleotides: TGTGCCAGCAGGCGGGGGAGCTCCTACAATGAGCAGTTCTTC.

The gene calls are TRBV7-9 and TRBJ1-3; D is undetermined. Germline-derived CDR1 and CDR2 are SEHNR and FQNEAQ (reference sequence). The CDR3 runs 17 residues. V gave up 0 bases and J gave up 0 bases, with 12 bases separating them. The CDR3 nucleotides are TGTGCCAGCAGCTTAGCCCCCGGACGCAGCTCTGGAAACACCATATATTTT. Its translation: CASSLAPGRSSGNTIYF.

The chain employs TRBV5-3 and TRBJ1-1, with TRBD1 matching over 7 bases. TRBV5-3 is designated an ORF whose function remains uncertain. J lost 3 bases, V lost 2 bases, and 4 bases had no gene match. This CDR3 spans 14 amino acids. The CDR3 nucleotides are TGTGCCAGAAGCTTTGGTACAGGGGACACTGAAGCTTTCTTT. Encoded protein: CARSFGTGDTEAFF.

The rearrangement links TRBV19 to TRBJ1-4; possibly TRBD1 for D (6 bases). The CDR3 length is 14 residues. Trimming took off 11 bases at V and 6 bases at J, with 19 bases between the two ends. Germline V lookup: CDR1 LNHDA, CDR2 SQIVND (reference sequence). This CDR3 is CACRLGGQDEKLFF. CDR3 bases: TGTGCCTGTCGGTTGGGGGGCCAAGATGAAAAACTGTTTTTT. The variable domain in full, completed from reference TRBV19 and TRBJ1-4, reads DGGITQSPKYLFRKEGQNVTLSCEQNLNHDAMYWYRQDPGQGLRLIYYSQIVNDFQKGDIAEGYSVSREKKESFPLTVTSAQKNPTAFYLCACRLGGQDEKLFFGSGTQLSVL.

The rearrangement links TRBV9 to TRBJ2-6; possibly TRBD1 for D (5 bases). The CDR3 extends over 17 amino acids. Per the germline V gene, CDR1 is SGDLS and CDR2 is YYNGEE. The V gene lost 0 bases and the J gene lost 0 bases, with 10 bases spanning the gap. The CDR3 nucleotides are TGTGCCAGCAGCGTAGCTACAGGAAGCTCTGGGGCCAACGTCCTGACTTTC. Residues: CASSVATGSSGANVLTF.

This rearrangement joins TRBV18 to TRBJ2-7, with TRBD2 matching over 8 bases. Per germline, CDR1 KGHSH and CDR2 LQKENI. This CDR3 has 15 residues. The V and J ends lost 2 bases and 2 bases, in that order; junction bases with no gene match: 5. The CDR3 nucleotides read TGTGCCAGCTCACCAGCGGTCGGGGGGGCCTACGAGCAGTACTTC. Its translation: CASSPAVGGAYEQYF.

The chain is built from TRBV6-1 and TRBJ1-5; possible D gene TRBD1, 5 bases. The CDR3 is 15 residues long. V lost 3 bases, J lost 0 bases, and 9 bases lay in between. The germline CDR1 and CDR2 sequences are MNHNS and SASEGT. For the CDR3, the DNA is TGTGCCAGCAGTGAGCCAGGGTTTAGCAATCAGCCCCAGCATTTT. Its protein product is CASSEPGFSNQPQHF.

Only a few counts were recorded for this clone. The chain has TRBV2 and TRBJ2-1; D unresolved. The germline V gene has CDR1 SNHLY and CDR2 FYNNEI. CDR3 length: 13 amino acids. The V end was cut by 7 bases, the J end by 9 bases, with 16 bases between. The DNA of the CDR3 is TGTGCCAGCAATGGGGTTAGTCAAGTTGAGCAGTTCTTC. This sequence encodes CASNGVSQVEQFF.

The rearrangement uses TRBV7-9 and TRBJ2-1; tentatively, D is TRBD1 (5 bases). The CDR3 covers 15 residues. V gave up 4 bases and J gave up 0 bases, with 10 bases separating them. From germline, CDR1 is SEHNR and CDR2 FQNEAQ (reference sequence). In nucleotides, the CDR3 is TGTGCCAGCAGCTACGAGACAGACTCCTACAATGAGCAGTTCTTC. Translation gives CASSYETDSYNEQFF. Full variable domain (remainder filled in from reference TRBV7-9 and TRBJ2-1): DTGVSQNPRHKITKRGQNVTFRCDPISEHNRLYWYRQTLGQGPEFLTYFQNEAQLEKSRLLSDRFSAERPKGSFSTLEIQRTEQGDSAMYLCASSYETDSYNEQFFGPGTRLTVL.

This clone was seen more than once but under ten times. The chain combines TRBV6-5 with TRBJ2-3, with 12 bases aligning to TRBD2. Germline loops: CDR1 MNHEY, CDR2 SVGAGI. The CDR3 has 15 amino acids. The V segment lost 4 bases and the J segment 4 bases; nucleotides outside the gene matches: 3. The CDR3 spells CASSFTSGGPDTQYF. CDR3 sequence (DNA): TGTGCCAGCAGTTTTACTAGCGGGGGGCCAGATACGCAGTATTTT.

In its sample, this clone was seen a few times. The V and J genes are TRBV28 and TRBJ2-3, with 8 bases fitting TRBD2. CDR3 length: 15 amino acids. J gave up 2 bases and V 7 bases, and 8 bases lay outside the gene matches. Germline CDR1 MDHEN, CDR2 SYDVKM. DNA of the CDR3: TGTGCCAGCATAGGTAGCGGGGAAAACACAGATACGCAGTATTTT. Protein sequence: CASIGSGENTDTQYF.

The chain joins TRBV28 to TRBJ2-1; the D gene could be TRBD1 or TRBD2 (5 bases each). V shed 4 bases and J shed 10 bases, with 11 bases lying between them. The length of the CDR3 is 12 residues. Germline assignment: CDR1 MDHEN and CDR2 SYDVKM. In DNA, the CDR3 is TGTGCCAGCAGTTACGGGACCGAGGAGCAGTTCTTC. This translates into CASSYGTEEQFF.

The chain couples TRBV6-1 to TRBJ1-6; perhaps TRBD1 as D (5 bases). The length of the CDR3 is 16 residues. From germline, CDR1 is MNHNS and CDR2 SASEGT. Trimming removed 3 bases from V and 6 bases from J, with 15 bases in between. DNA of the CDR3: TGTGCCAGCAGTGACAGGGCTTCGCATTTTAATTCACCCCTCCACTTT. Translated, it gives CASSDRASHFNSPLHF.

In its sample, this clone was seen once. The chain uses TRBV18 and TRBJ1-4, with D perhaps matching TRBD1 (5 bases). Trimming shortened V by 3 bases and J by 1 base, and 9 bases separated the two germline ends. The germline gives CDR1 KGHSH, CDR2 LQKENI. This CDR3 comprises 15 residues. In nucleotides, the CDR3 is TGTGCCAGCTCACCCCAGACAGAAACTAATGAAAAACTGTTTTTT. This gives the protein CASSPQTETNEKLFF. Using reference TRBV18 and TRBJ1-4 for the parts outside the CDR3, the full variable domain is NAGVMQNPRHLVRRRGQEARLRCSPMKGHSHVYWYRQLPEEGLKFMVYLQKENIIDESGMPKERFSAEFPKEGPSILRIQQVVRGDSAAYFCASSPQTETNEKLFFGSGTQLSVL.

The genes are TRBV3-1 (or the pseudogene TRBV3-2) and TRBJ1-4; no clear D gene. Germline loops: CDR1 LGHDT, CDR2 YNNKEL (reference sequence). CDR3 length: 11 amino acids. V was trimmed by 4 bases and J by 8 bases, leaving 5 bases between them. In DNA form, the CDR3 reads TGTGCCAGCAGCCTCCTGGAAAAACTGTTTTTT. Translated: CASSLLEKLFF.

V and J are TRBV20-1 and TRBJ2-7; D possibly corresponds to TRBD2 (5 bases). V gave up 6 bases and J gave up 5 bases, with 11 bases separating them. The CDR3 is made up of 11 amino acids. The germline V gene has CDR1 DFQATT and CDR2 SNEGSKA (reference sequence). CDR3 nucleotides: TGCAGTGCCACAAACGGGGACGAGCAGTACGTC. Its translation: CSATNGDEQYV.

The chain has TRBV5-4 and TRBJ2-3, with 7 bases lining up with TRBD2. This CDR3 is built from 15 residues. V dropped 2 bases and J dropped 7; count of bases not matched to a gene: 10. Germline values: CDR1 SGHNT, CDR2 YYREEE (reference sequence). The CDR3 loop reads CASSFRSGTAHTQYF. Written as DNA, the CDR3 is TGTGCCAGCAGCTTCAGGAGCGGGACCGCTCATACGCAGTATTTT.

The rearrangement joins TRBV11-1 to TRBJ1-4; D not certain. The V end lost 1 base, the J end lost 5 bases, and 8 bases lay between the germline ends. Germline CDR1 reads SGHAT; CDR2 reads FQDESV (reference sequence). CDR3 length: 14 amino acids. The DNA of the CDR3 is TGTGCCAGCAGCTTAGATCCGGGGAATGAAAAACTGTTTTTT. Translating gives CASSLDPGNEKLFF.